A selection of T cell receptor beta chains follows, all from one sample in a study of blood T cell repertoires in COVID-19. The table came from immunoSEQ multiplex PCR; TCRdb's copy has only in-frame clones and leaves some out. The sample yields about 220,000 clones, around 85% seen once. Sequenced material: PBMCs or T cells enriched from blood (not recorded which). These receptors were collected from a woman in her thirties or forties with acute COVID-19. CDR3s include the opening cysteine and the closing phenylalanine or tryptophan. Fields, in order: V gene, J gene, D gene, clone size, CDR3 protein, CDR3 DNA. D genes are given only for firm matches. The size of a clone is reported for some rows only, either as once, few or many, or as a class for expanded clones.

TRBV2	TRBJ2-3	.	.	CASRQGTDTQYF	TGTGCCAGCAGACAGGGCACAGATACGCAGTATTTT
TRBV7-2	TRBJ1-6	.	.	CASTPRWAGNSPLHF	TGTGCCAGCACCCCGCGATGGGCTGGAAATTCACCCCTCCACTTT
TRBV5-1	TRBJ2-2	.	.	CASSPGSGNTGELFF	TGCGCCAGCAGCCCCGGTAGCGGGAACACCGGGGAGCTGTTTTTT
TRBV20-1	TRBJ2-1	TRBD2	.	CSASLSGRPYNEQFF	TGCAGTGCTAGTTTGAGCGGGAGGCCCTACAATGAGCAGTTCTTC
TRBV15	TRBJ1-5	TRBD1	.	CATSTWAGTGGMRGNQPQHF	TGTGCCACCAGCACTTGGGCGGGGACAGGGGGCATGAGGGGCAATCAGCCCCAGCATTTT
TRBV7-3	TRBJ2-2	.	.	CASSPYNTGELFF	TGTGCCAGCAGCCCCTACAACACCGGGGAGCTGTTTTTT
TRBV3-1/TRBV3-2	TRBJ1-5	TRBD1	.	CASSQQGAGSNQPQHF	TGTGCCAGCAGCCAGCAGGGGGCTGGGAGCAATCAGCCCCAGCATTTT
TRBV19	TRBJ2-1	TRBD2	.	CASSSLAGSSYNEQFF	TGTGCCAGTAGTTCCCTAGCGGGGAGCTCCTACAATGAGCAGTTCTTC
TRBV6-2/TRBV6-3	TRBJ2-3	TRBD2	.	CASSYALAGGSDTQYF	TGTGCCAGCAGTTACGCACTAGCGGGGGGGTCAGATACGCAGTATTTT
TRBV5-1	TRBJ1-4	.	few	CASRVDRGELFF	TGCGCCAGCAGAGTGGACAGAGGCGAACTGTTTTTT
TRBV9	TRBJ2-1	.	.	CASSVGGGSSYNEQFF	TGTGCCAGCAGCGTCGGCGGGGGCAGCTCCTACAATGAGCAGTTCTTC
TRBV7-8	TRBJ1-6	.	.	CASSPERGNSPLHF	TGTGCCAGCAGCCCCGAGAGAGGGAATTCACCCCTCCACTTT
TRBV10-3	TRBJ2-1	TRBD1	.	CAISEGGGTGGSGEQFF	TGTGCCATCAGTGAGGGTGGTGGGACAGGGGGCTCGGGTGAGCAGTTCTTC
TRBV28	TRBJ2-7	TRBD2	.	CASSSYPLAGGTDEQYF	TGTGCCAGCAGTTCCTACCCCCTAGCGGGGGGAACCGACGAGCAGTACTTC
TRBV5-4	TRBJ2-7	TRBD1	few	CASSLEDRGSDEQYF	TGTGCCAGCAGCTTGGAGGACAGGGGCTCGGACGAGCAGTACTTC
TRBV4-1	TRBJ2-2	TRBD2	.	CASSQDRRGWSQTNTGELFF	TGCGCCAGCAGCCAAGATCGGCGGGGGTGGTCCCAAACGAACACCGGGGAGCTGTTTTTT
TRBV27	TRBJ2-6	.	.	CASSSENVVSGANVLTF	TGTGCCAGCAGTTCGGAGAACGTAGTCTCTGGGGCCAACGTCCTGACTTTC
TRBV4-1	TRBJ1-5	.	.	CASSQDIVFGGGFQPQHF	TGCGCCAGCAGCCAAGATATCGTTTTTGGGGGCGGATTCCAGCCCCAGCATTTT
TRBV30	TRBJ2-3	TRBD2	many	CAWSVLGGRGDTQYF	TGTGCCTGGAGTGTACTAGGAGGGAGGGGAGATACGCAGTATTTT
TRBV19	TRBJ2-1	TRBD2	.	CASSTGGTSGRWHEQFF	TGTGCCAGTAGTACGGGGGGGACTAGCGGGAGGTGGCATGAGCAGTTCTTC
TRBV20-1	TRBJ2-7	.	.	CSAGDTYEQYF	TGCAGTGCCGGGGACACCTACGAGCAGTACTTC
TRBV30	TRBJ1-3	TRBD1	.	CAWTPGTGPGNTIYF	TGTGCCTGGACCCCCGGGACAGGGCCTGGAAACACCATATATTTT
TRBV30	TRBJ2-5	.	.	CAWSRLLQGTQYF	TGTGCCTGGAGTAGACTCCTCCAAGGGACCCAGTACTTC